The text below deals with one T cell receptor beta chain. Its antigen is not known. This sample was taken from a study of PD-1 blockade in classical Hodgkin lymphoma. Study-level points and caveats: Baseline TCR diversity was reportedly lower in newly diagnosed patients than in healthy donors. It was reported as lower still in relapsed/refractory patients. Patients who began taking nivolumab under 1 year after ASCT were left out.

Germline CDR1 MNHEY, CDR2 SMNVEV (reference sequence). The V and J ends lost 4 bases and 2 bases, in that order; junction bases with no gene match: 11. CDR3 length equals 17 residues. Profiled with immunoSEQ multiplex PCR; TCRdb holds only in-frame clones, not every one. The sample gives around 21,000 clones, about nine tenths of which show up once; about 5% is in the top ten. This sample's time point: cycle 4 day 1 (C4D1), after six to seven weeks of nivolumab. Relapses following autologous stem cell transplantation were seen in all patients, with brentuximab vedotin exposure varying. Thawed PBMCs supplied CD8+ T cells via magnetic negative selection.

The TCR comes from a human donor with classical Hodgkin lymphoma. This rearrangement joins TRBV27 to TRBJ1-2; 9 bases line up with TRBD1. The input for sequencing was CD8+ T cells from blood, taken before the fourth cycle of nivolumab. The chain's CDR3 is CASSSIPPGQGNYGYTF. In DNA form, the CDR3 reads TGTGCCAGCAGTTCCATACCGCCGGGACAGGGAAACTATGGCTACACCTTC.